This TCR beta chain appears in the sequencing data of a study of blood T cells in healthy people across ages. A second roughly 6 to 12 cycle PCR used barcoded and J-beta primers. TCRdb used MiXCR to reprocess the 5' RACE reads, holding one entry per CDR3 protein. This repertoire shows 1.5 million to 2 million distinct CDR3 sequences, around 36% found once; its top ten account for roughly 10%. Per the germline V gene, CDR1 is SGDLS and CDR2 is YYNGEE. The V end lost 4 bases, the J end lost 8 bases, and 13 bases lay between the germline ends. CDR3 length: 13 amino acids. The sequenced sample was blood. The J gene is TRBJ2-1, the V gene TRBV9; D is unclear. This clonotype was obtained from a woman aged 25 to 39 in good health. The CDR3 reads CASSPHGIDEQFF. In DNA form, the CDR3 reads TGTGCCAGCAGCCCCCACGGTATTGATGAGCAGTTCTTC.